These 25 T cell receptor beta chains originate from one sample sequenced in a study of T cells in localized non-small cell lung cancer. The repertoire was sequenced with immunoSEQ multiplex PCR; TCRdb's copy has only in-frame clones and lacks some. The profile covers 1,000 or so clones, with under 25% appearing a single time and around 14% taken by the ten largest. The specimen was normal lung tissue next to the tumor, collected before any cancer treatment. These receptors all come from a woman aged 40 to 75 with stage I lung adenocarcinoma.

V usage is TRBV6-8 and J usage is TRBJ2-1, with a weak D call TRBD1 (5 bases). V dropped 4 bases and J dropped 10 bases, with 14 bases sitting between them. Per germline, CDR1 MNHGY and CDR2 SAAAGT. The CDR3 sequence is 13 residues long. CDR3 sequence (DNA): TGTGCCAGCAGTTCTCCGACAGCCCCGGAGCAGTTCTTC. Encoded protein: CASSSPTAPEQFF.

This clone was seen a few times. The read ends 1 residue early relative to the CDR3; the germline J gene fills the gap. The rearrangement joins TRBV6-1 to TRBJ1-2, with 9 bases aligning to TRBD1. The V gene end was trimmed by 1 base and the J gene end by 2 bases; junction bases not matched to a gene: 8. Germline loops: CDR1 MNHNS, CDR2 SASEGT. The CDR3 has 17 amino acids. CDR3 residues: CASSEGYGGTGNYGYTF. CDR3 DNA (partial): TGTGCCAGCAGTGAAGGTTACGGGGGGACAGGGAACTATGGCTACACC.

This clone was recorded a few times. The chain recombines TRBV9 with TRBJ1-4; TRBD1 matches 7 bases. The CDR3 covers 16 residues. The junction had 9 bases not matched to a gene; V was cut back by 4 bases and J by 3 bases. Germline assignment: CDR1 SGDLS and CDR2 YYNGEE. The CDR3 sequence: CASSPGQIHANEKLFF. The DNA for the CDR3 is TGTGCCAGCAGCCCGGGACAGATCCACGCTAATGAAAAACTGTTTTTT.

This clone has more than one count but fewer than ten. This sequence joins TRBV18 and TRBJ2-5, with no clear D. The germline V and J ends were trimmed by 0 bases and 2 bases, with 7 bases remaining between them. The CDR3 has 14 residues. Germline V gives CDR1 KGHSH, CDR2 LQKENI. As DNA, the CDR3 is TGTGCCAGCTCACCACCCTCGGGTCAAGAGACCCAGTACTTC. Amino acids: CASSPPSGQETQYF. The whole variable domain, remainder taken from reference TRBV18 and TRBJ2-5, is NAGVMQNPRHLVRRRGQEARLRCSPMKGHSHVYWYRQLPEEGLKFMVYLQKENIIDESGMPKERFSAEFPKEGPSILRIQQVVRGDSAAYFCASSPPSGQETQYFGPGTRLLVL.

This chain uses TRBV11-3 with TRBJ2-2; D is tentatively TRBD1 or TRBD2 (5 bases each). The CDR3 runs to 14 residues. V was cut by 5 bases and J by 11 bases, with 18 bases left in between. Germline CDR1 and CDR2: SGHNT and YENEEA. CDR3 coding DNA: TGTGCCAGCAGCCTCCGAGGGGCCAGTCGTGAGCTGTTTTTT. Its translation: CASSLRGASRELFF.

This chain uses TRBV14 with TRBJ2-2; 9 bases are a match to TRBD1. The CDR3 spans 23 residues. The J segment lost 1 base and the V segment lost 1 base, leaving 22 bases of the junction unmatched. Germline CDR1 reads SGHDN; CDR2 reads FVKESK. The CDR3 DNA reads TGTGCCAGCAGCCAAGTTCGGAAGGGTGTACGGGACAGGGTTGGTCGGAACACCGGGGAGCTGTTTTTT. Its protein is CASSQVRKGVRDRVGRNTGELFF.

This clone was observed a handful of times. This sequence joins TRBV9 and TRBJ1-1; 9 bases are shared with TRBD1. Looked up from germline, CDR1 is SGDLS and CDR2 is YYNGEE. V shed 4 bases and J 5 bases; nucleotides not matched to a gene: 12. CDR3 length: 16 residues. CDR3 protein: CASSIAPGQGETEAFF. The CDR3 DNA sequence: TGTGCCAGCAGCATCGCACCGGGACAGGGAGAGACTGAAGCTTTCTTT.

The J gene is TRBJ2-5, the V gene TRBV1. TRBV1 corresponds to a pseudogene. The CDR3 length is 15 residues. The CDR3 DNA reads TGCGCCAGCAGCCAAGATTTGGACCAACAAGAGACCCAGTACTTC. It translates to CASSQDLDQQETQYF.

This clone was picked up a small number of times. The CDR3, as DNA: TGTGCCTGGAGTGTGTTTGGGTACAATGAGCAGTTCTTC. This gives the protein CAWSVFGYNEQFF. The chain is built from TRBV30 and TRBJ2-1; D is uncertain. In germline, CDR1 is GTSNPN, CDR2 SVGIG (reference sequence). V lost 0 bases and J 4 bases, leaving 7 bases between the germline ends. This CDR3 is 13 amino acids long.

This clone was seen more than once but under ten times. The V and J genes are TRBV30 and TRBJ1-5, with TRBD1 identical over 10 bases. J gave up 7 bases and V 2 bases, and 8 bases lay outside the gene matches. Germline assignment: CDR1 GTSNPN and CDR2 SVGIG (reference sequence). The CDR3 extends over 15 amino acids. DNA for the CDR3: TGTGCCTGGAGTAGGGACAGGGGACTTATGCAGCCCCAGCATTTT. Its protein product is CAWSRDRGLMQPQHF.

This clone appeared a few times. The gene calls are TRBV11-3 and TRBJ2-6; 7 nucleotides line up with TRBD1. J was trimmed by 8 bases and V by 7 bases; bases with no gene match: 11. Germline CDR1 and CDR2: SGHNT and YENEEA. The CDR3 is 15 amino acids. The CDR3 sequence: CASKEQQGNTNVLTF. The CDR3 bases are TGTGCCAGCAAGGAGCAACAGGGGAATACCAACGTCCTGACTTTC.

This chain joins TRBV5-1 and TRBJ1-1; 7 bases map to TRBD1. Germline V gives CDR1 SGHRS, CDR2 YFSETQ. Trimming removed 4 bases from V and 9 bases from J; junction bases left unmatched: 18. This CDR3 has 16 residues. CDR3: CASSPRAGAAGQKAFF. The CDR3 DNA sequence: TGCGCCAGCAGCCCGAGAGCCGGTGCGGCGGGACAGAAAGCTTTCTTT.

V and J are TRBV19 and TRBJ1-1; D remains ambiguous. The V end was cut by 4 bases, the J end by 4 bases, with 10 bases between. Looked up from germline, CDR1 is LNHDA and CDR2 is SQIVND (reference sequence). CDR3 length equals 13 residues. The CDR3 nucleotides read TGTGCCAGTAGTACCAGACGTGGCACTGAAGCTTTCTTT. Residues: CASSTRRGTEAFF.

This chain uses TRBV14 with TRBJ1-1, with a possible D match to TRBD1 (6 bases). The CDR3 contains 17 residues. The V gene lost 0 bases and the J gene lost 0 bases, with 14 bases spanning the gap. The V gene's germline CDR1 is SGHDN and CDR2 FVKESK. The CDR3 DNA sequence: TGTGCCAGCAGCCAAGAAAGGAGGACAGCTATGAACACTGAAGCTTTCTTT. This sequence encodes CASSQERRTAMNTEAFF.

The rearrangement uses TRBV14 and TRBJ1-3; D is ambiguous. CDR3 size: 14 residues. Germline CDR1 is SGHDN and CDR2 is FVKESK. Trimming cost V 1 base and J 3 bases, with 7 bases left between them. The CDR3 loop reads CASSQGWVGNTIYF. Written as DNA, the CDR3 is TGTGCCAGCAGCCAAGGTTGGGTTGGAAACACCATATATTTT.

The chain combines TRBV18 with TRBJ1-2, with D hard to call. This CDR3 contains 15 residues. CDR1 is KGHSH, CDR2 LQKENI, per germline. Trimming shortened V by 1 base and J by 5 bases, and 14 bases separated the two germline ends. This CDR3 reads CASSPQEDGEYGYTF. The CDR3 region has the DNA TGTGCCAGCTCACCACAGGAGGACGGAGAGTATGGCTACACCTTC. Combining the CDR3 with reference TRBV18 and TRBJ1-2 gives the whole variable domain NAGVMQNPRHLVRRRGQEARLRCSPMKGHSHVYWYRQLPEEGLKFMVYLQKENIIDESGMPKERFSAEFPKEGPSILRIQQVVRGDSAAYFCASSPQEDGEYGYTFGSGTRLTVV.

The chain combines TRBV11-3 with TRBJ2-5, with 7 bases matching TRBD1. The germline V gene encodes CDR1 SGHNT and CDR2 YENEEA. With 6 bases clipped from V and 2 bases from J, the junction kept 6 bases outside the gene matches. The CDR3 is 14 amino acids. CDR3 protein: CASRSLGQQETQYF. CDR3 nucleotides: TGTGCCAGCAGAAGTCTGGGACAGCAAGAGACCCAGTACTTC.

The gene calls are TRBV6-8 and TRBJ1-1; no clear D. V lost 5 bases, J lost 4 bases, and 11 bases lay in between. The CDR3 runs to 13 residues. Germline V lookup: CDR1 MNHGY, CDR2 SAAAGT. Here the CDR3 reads CASSPGRPTEAFF. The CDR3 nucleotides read TGTGCCAGCAGTCCCGGACGGCCCACTGAAGCTTTCTTT.

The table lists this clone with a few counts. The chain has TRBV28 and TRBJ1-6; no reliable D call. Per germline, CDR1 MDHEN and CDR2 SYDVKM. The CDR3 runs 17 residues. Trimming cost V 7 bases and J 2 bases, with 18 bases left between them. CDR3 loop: CASTTVVGRPYNSPLHF. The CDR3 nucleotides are TGTGCCAGCACAACCGTTGTGGGTCGCCCCTATAATTCACCCCTCCACTTT.

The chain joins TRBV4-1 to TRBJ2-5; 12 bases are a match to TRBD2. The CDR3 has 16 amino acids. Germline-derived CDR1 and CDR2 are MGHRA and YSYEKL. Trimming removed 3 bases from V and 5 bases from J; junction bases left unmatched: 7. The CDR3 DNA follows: TGCGCCAGCAGCCAGCAACTAGCGGGGGGCCCGGAGACCCAGTACTTC. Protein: CASSQQLAGGPETQYF.

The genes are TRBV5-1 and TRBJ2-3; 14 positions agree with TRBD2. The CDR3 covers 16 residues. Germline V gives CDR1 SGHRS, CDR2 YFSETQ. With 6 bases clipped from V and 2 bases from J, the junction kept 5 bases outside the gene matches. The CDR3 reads CASTRTSGGYTDTQYF. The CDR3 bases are TGCGCCAGCACCCGGACTAGCGGGGGGTACACAGATACGCAGTATTTT. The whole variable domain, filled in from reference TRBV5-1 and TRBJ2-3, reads KAGVTQTPRYLIKTRGQQVTLSCSPISGHRSVSWYQQTPGQGLQFLFEYFSETQRNKGNFPGRFSGRQFSNSRSEMNVSTLELGDSALYLCASTRTSGGYTDTQYFGPGTRLTVL.

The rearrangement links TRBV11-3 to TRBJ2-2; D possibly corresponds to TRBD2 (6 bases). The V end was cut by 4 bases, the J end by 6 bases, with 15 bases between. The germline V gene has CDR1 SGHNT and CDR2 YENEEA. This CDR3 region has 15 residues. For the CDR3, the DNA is TGTGCCAGCAGCTCCCTAGCGAAGAGGGCCGGGGAGCTGTTTTTT. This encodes CASSSLAKRAGELFF.

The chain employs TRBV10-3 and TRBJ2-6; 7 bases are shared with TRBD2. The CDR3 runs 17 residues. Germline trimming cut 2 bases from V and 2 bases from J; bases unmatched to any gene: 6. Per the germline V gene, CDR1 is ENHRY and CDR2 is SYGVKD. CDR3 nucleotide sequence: TGTGCCATCAGTGAGGGGGGAGGGTTCGCTGGGGCCAACGTCCTGACTTTC. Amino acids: CAISEGGGFAGANVLTF.

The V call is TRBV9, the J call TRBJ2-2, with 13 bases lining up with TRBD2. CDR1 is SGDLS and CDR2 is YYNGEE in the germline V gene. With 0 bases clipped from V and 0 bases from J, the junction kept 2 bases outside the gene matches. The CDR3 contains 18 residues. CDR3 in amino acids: CASSVGLAGGSNTGELFF. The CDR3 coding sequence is TGTGCCAGCAGCGTAGGACTAGCGGGGGGCTCGAACACCGGGGAGCTGTTTTTT.

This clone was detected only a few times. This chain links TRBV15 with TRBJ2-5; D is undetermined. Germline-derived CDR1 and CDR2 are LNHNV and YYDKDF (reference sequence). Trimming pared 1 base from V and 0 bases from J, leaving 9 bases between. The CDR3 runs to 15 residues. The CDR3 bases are TGTGCCACCAGCAGAGTAGGAGCTCACCAAGAGACCCAGTACTTC. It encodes CATSRVGAHQETQYF.